This is a list of T cell receptor beta chains from one sample in a study of CD8 T cells in ankylosing spondylitis. TCRdb used MiXCR to reprocess the 5' RACE reads, holding one entry per CDR3 protein. The sample includes roughly 280,000 distinct CDR3 sequences, 20% seen only once; the top ten take roughly 8%. Sequenced input: blood, either unsorted or a sorted T cell fraction (not recorded which). Receptor source: a male donor with ankylosing spondylitis or in good health (not recorded which). The CDR3 runs from the conserved cysteine through the conserved F or W. Fields, in order: clone size, V gene, D gene, J gene, CDR3 DNA, CDR3 protein. D genes are given only for firm matches. Some rows mark clone size as missing; the rest say once, few, many or name a class of expanded clone.

abundance: NA
v_gene: TRBV6-5
d_gene: NA
j_gene: TRBJ1-5
CDR3nt: TGTGCCAGCAGTTACGCCGCGGGGGGTCTGAATCAGCCCCAGCATTTT
CDR3aa: CASSYAAGGLNQPQHF

abundance: NA
v_gene: TRBV10-3
d_gene: NA
j_gene: TRBJ2-3
CDR3nt: TGTGCCATCAGTGAGTCGGCTAGGGATACGCAGTATTTT
CDR3aa: CAISESARDTQYF

abundance: many
v_gene: TRBV5-1
d_gene: TRBD1
j_gene: TRBJ1-1
CDR3nt: TGCGCCAGCAGCTTGGGACAGGGTTTTGAAGCTTTCTTT
CDR3aa: CASSLGQGFEAFF

abundance: NA
v_gene: TRBV5-1
d_gene: NA
j_gene: TRBJ1-1
CDR3nt: TGCGCCAGCAGCTTGGCTATTCACAGCGGAGGGGACACTGAAGCTTTCTTT
CDR3aa: CASSLAIHSGGDTEAFF

abundance: few
v_gene: TRBV28
d_gene: TRBD2
j_gene: TRBJ2-3
CDR3nt: TGTGCCAGCAGTCTTAGCGGGAGGAGAGATACGCAGTATTTT
CDR3aa: CASSLSGRRDTQYF

abundance: NA
v_gene: TRBV9
d_gene: TRBD1
j_gene: TRBJ2-5
CDR3nt: TGTGCCAGCAGTACAACAGGGGGCACAGGAGAGACCCAGTACTTC
CDR3aa: CASSTTGGTGETQYF

abundance: few
v_gene: TRBV27
d_gene: TRBD1
j_gene: TRBJ2-6
CDR3nt: TGTGCCAGCGGACGGACAGGTTTCTCTGGGGCCAACGTCCTGACTTTC
CDR3aa: CASGRTGFSGANVLTF

abundance: NA
v_gene: TRBV20-1
d_gene: NA
j_gene: TRBJ2-4
CDR3nt: TGCAGTGCTAGAGAAAGCCCCGGTATAGCCAAAAACATTCAGTACTTC
CDR3aa: CSARESPGIAKNIQYF

abundance: NA
v_gene: TRBV28
d_gene: NA
j_gene: TRBJ2-3
CDR3nt: TGTGCCAGCACCGGGGCGGGACCCACAGATACGCAGTATTTT
CDR3aa: CASTGAGPTDTQYF

abundance: NA
v_gene: TRBV5-4
d_gene: NA
j_gene: TRBJ1-6
CDR3nt: TGTGCCAGCAGCTTGAGGGATCGCTATAATTCACCCCTCCACTTT
CDR3aa: CASSLRDRYNSPLHF

abundance: NA
v_gene: TRBV12-3/TRBV12-4
d_gene: TRBD1
j_gene: TRBJ1-5
CDR3nt: TGTGCCAGCAGTTCCGCCGGGACAGGGAGACAGCCCCAGCATTTT
CDR3aa: CASSSAGTGRQPQHF

abundance: NA
v_gene: TRBV7-8
d_gene: NA
j_gene: TRBJ1-1
CDR3nt: TGTGCCAGCAGCTTTCTGACAGGGAACACTGAAGCTTTCTTT
CDR3aa: CASSFLTGNTEAFF

abundance: many
v_gene: TRBV6-1
d_gene: NA
j_gene: TRBJ2-3
CDR3nt: TGTGCCAGCAAAAACCAGGGTTTAGATACGCAGTATTTT
CDR3aa: CASKNQGLDTQYF

abundance: NA
v_gene: TRBV27
d_gene: NA
j_gene: TRBJ1-1
CDR3nt: TGTGCCAGCATTGGGAGGGTTGAAGCTTTCTTT
CDR3aa: CASIGRVEAFF

abundance: NA
v_gene: TRBV12-3/TRBV12-4
d_gene: TRBD1
j_gene: TRBJ1-5
CDR3nt: TGTGCCAGCAGTTTCGACCAGGGGGCCATTATCTTGCCCCAGCATTTT
CDR3aa: CASSFDQGAIILPQHF

abundance: few
v_gene: TRBV12-3/TRBV12-4
d_gene: NA
j_gene: TRBJ1-4
CDR3nt: TGTGCCAGCGGAAATGGGGGAACTAATGAAAAACTGTTTTTT
CDR3aa: CASGNGGTNEKLFF

abundance: NA
v_gene: TRBV20-1
d_gene: NA
j_gene: TRBJ2-5
CDR3nt: TGCAGTGCTCGGACTGTCCAAGAGACCCAGTACTTC
CDR3aa: CSARTVQETQYF

abundance: NA
v_gene: TRBV6-1
d_gene: TRBD1
j_gene: TRBJ2-5
CDR3nt: TGTGCCAGCAGCGTTGGGGACAGGGTCGGAGAGACCCAGTACTTC
CDR3aa: CASSVGDRVGETQYF

abundance: NA
v_gene: TRBV2
d_gene: NA
j_gene: TRBJ1-1
CDR3nt: TGTGCCAGCAGTGAATTCAAGGGGGTCAACACTGAAGCTTTCTTT
CDR3aa: CASSEFKGVNTEAFF

abundance: few
v_gene: TRBV28
d_gene: TRBD1
j_gene: TRBJ1-1
CDR3nt: TGTGCCAGCAGTGGGGACAGGGGAGGCACTGAAGCTTTCTTT
CDR3aa: CASSGDRGGTEAFF

abundance: many
v_gene: TRBV29-1
d_gene: NA
j_gene: TRBJ1-1
CDR3nt: TGCAGCGTTGAAAAGGGCAGCTCAAACACTGAAGCTTTCTTT
CDR3aa: CSVEKGSSNTEAFF

abundance: NA
v_gene: TRBV20-1
d_gene: NA
j_gene: TRBJ1-1
CDR3nt: TGCAGTGCTTACGCGGCGAACACTGAAGCTTTCTTT
CDR3aa: CSAYAANTEAFF

abundance: NA
v_gene: TRBV7-2
d_gene: NA
j_gene: TRBJ2-5
CDR3nt: TGTGCCAGCAGCTTAGGTCAGGGGTATCGAGAGACCCAGTACTTC
CDR3aa: CASSLGQGYRETQYF

abundance: many
v_gene: TRBV6-2/TRBV6-3
d_gene: NA
j_gene: TRBJ1-4
CDR3nt: TGTGCCAGCAGAACACATGAAAAACTGTTTTTT
CDR3aa: CASRTHEKLFF

abundance: many
v_gene: TRBV29-1
d_gene: NA
j_gene: TRBJ2-5
CDR3nt: TGCAGCGTACCCGGACGGCCAATCCAGACCCAGTACTTC
CDR3aa: CSVPGRPIQTQYF

abundance: NA
v_gene: TRBV20-1
d_gene: NA
j_gene: TRBJ2-5
CDR3nt: TGCAGTGCTAGACCCTCCCAAGAGGCCCAGTACTTC
CDR3aa: CSARPSQEAQYF

abundance: few
v_gene: TRBV6-5
d_gene: NA
j_gene: TRBJ2-2
CDR3nt: TGTGCCAGCAGTTACCCCACCGTCGGGGAGCTGTTTTTT
CDR3aa: CASSYPTVGELFF

abundance: many
v_gene: TRBV27
d_gene: TRBD1
j_gene: TRBJ1-1
CDR3nt: TGTGCCAGCAGTTTAACCGGGACAGGGAACACTGAAGCTTTCTTT
CDR3aa: CASSLTGTGNTEAFF

abundance: once
v_gene: TRBV20-1
d_gene: NA
j_gene: TRBJ1-1
CDR3nt: TGCAGTGCCTACTTCGGGAACACTGAAGCTTTCTTT
CDR3aa: CSAYFGNTEAFF

abundance: NA
v_gene: TRBV9
d_gene: NA
j_gene: TRBJ2-4
CDR3nt: TGTGCCAGCAGCGTAGCCCCAGGAGGGGACATTCAGTACTTC
CDR3aa: CASSVAPGGDIQYF

abundance: NA
v_gene: TRBV20-1
d_gene: TRBD2
j_gene: TRBJ2-3
CDR3nt: TGCAGTGCTAGAGCCCCTCTGGGCGGGAGGGCCACAGATACGCAGTATTTT
CDR3aa: CSARAPLGGRATDTQYF

abundance: NA
v_gene: TRBV6-1
d_gene: NA
j_gene: TRBJ1-4
CDR3nt: TGTGCCAGCGCACTCACCGGGCGGGGGAGTCTATTTTTT
CDR3aa: CASALTGRGSLFF

abundance: NA
v_gene: TRBV7-2
d_gene: TRBD2
j_gene: TRBJ2-3
CDR3nt: TGTGCCAGCAGCCCCTGGGGGGGTTTCACCTACACAGATACGCAGTATTTT
CDR3aa: CASSPWGGFTYTDTQYF

abundance: NA
v_gene: TRBV6-1
d_gene: TRBD1
j_gene: TRBJ1-1
CDR3nt: TGTGCCAGCAGCCTCAGGGGGAGCACTGAAGCTTTCTTT
CDR3aa: CASSLRGSTEAFF

abundance: NA
v_gene: TRBV20-1
d_gene: TRBD2
j_gene: TRBJ2-3
CDR3nt: TGCAGTGCGGAACTAGCGGGAAGGACAGATACGCAGTATTTT
CDR3aa: CSAELAGRTDTQYF

abundance: few
v_gene: TRBV18
d_gene: NA
j_gene: TRBJ2-5
CDR3nt: TGTGCCAGCTCATCAATGAAAGAGACCCAGTACTTC
CDR3aa: CASSSMKETQYF

abundance: NA
v_gene: TRBV7-9
d_gene: NA
j_gene: TRBJ1-5
CDR3nt: TGTGCCAGCAGCGGGGGGACGGCTCCCAATCAGCCCCAGCATTTT
CDR3aa: CASSGGTAPNQPQHF

abundance: NA
v_gene: TRBV12-3/TRBV12-4
d_gene: NA
j_gene: TRBJ1-5
CDR3nt: TGTGCCAGCAGTTTTGCGGCTGGGGTTAATCAGCCCCAGCATTTT
CDR3aa: CASSFAAGVNQPQHF

abundance: NA
v_gene: TRBV6-4
d_gene: TRBD1
j_gene: TRBJ2-5
CDR3nt: TGTGCCAGCAGCCCCGCGACAGGGAAGACCCAGTACTTC
CDR3aa: CASSPATGKTQYF

abundance: few
v_gene: TRBV3-1
d_gene: TRBD2
j_gene: TRBJ2-2
CDR3nt: TGTGCCAGCAGCCAAGATCTGACTAGCCTGCCCGGGGAGCTGTTTTTT
CDR3aa: CASSQDLTSLPGELFF

abundance: NA
v_gene: TRBV20-1
d_gene: NA
j_gene: TRBJ1-4
CDR3nt: TGCAGTGCTAGAGATCCCCAGACAGCCACTAATGAAAAACTGTTTTTT
CDR3aa: CSARDPQTATNEKLFF

abundance: NA
v_gene: TRBV15
d_gene: NA
j_gene: TRBJ1-2
CDR3nt: TGTGCCACCAGCAGAGGGGGCAACTATGGCTACACCTTC
CDR3aa: CATSRGGNYGYTF

abundance: few
v_gene: TRBV7-2
d_gene: NA
j_gene: TRBJ2-3
CDR3nt: TGTGCCAGCAGCAAAGAGGGTTATGGAGATACGCAGTATTTT
CDR3aa: CASSKEGYGDTQYF

abundance: few
v_gene: TRBV6-1
d_gene: NA
j_gene: TRBJ1-3
CDR3nt: TGTGCCAGCAAGGCGGGAGGCTCCGGAAACACCATATATTTT
CDR3aa: CASKAGGSGNTIYF

abundance: few
v_gene: TRBV19
d_gene: TRBD1
j_gene: TRBJ2-2
CDR3nt: TGTGCCAGTAGTTCCAGGGGGTCGAACACCGGGGAGCTGTTTTTT
CDR3aa: CASSSRGSNTGELFF

abundance: few
v_gene: TRBV5-6
d_gene: NA
j_gene: TRBJ2-1
CDR3nt: TGTGCCAGCAGCTTGAGGGGGGAGATAGGGGCGCAGTTCTTC
CDR3aa: CASSLRGEIGAQFF

abundance: NA
v_gene: TRBV20-1
d_gene: NA
j_gene: TRBJ2-2
CDR3nt: TGCAGTGCTAGAGAGATGGCAGGGACCGGGGAGCTGTTTTTT
CDR3aa: CSAREMAGTGELFF

abundance: NA
v_gene: TRBV29-1
d_gene: NA
j_gene: TRBJ2-3
CDR3nt: TGCAGCGTTGAACCCCCCACAGATACGCAGTATTTT
CDR3aa: CSVEPPTDTQYF

abundance: NA
v_gene: TRBV12-3/TRBV12-4
d_gene: NA
j_gene: TRBJ1-5
CDR3nt: TGTGCCAGCAGCTGGGACGGAGGGAGTAATCAGCCCCAGCATTTT
CDR3aa: CASSWDGGSNQPQHF

abundance: NA
v_gene: TRBV11-2
d_gene: NA
j_gene: TRBJ2-6
CDR3nt: TGTGCCAGCAGCATCTCGGACTGGACTGGGGCCAACGTCCTGACTTTC
CDR3aa: CASSISDWTGANVLTF

abundance: NA
v_gene: TRBV7-3
d_gene: NA
j_gene: TRBJ1-6
CDR3nt: TGTGCCGGCAGGACAGACTATAATTCACCCCTCCACTTT
CDR3aa: CAGRTDYNSPLHF

abundance: few
v_gene: TRBV20-1
d_gene: TRBD2
j_gene: TRBJ2-5
CDR3nt: TGCAGTGCTAGGGGCGGCGCTAGCGGGGGGGCAGGAATGGAGACCCAGTACTTC
CDR3aa: CSARGGASGGAGMETQYF

abundance: NA
v_gene: TRBV3-1
d_gene: NA
j_gene: TRBJ2-2
CDR3nt: TGTGCCAGCAGCCAAGAAGGCAGGGGGCTGTTTTTT
CDR3aa: CASSQEGRGLFF

abundance: NA
v_gene: TRBV5-1
d_gene: NA
j_gene: TRBJ2-3
CDR3nt: TGCGCCAGCAGCTTGGTCCCCCCTCCCACAGGGCCAGTAGGATCAGATACGCAGTATTTT
CDR3aa: CASSLVPPPTGPVGSDTQYF

abundance: NA
v_gene: TRBV27
d_gene: NA
j_gene: TRBJ2-5
CDR3nt: TGTGCCAGCAGGGATGGGGCCCAAGAGACCCAGTACTTC
CDR3aa: CASRDGAQETQYF

abundance: NA
v_gene: TRBV27
d_gene: TRBD2
j_gene: TRBJ2-1
CDR3nt: TGTGCCAGCAGTCTCCAACGCGGGACTAGCGGGAGCAATGAGCAGTTCTTC
CDR3aa: CASSLQRGTSGSNEQFF

abundance: few
v_gene: TRBV24-1
d_gene: NA
j_gene: TRBJ2-2
CDR3nt: TGTGCCACCAGTGACCCCGTGGGGGGGAACACCGGGGAGCTGTTTTTT
CDR3aa: CATSDPVGGNTGELFF

abundance: NA
v_gene: TRBV7-9
d_gene: NA
j_gene: TRBJ1-4
CDR3nt: TGTGCCAGCAGCTTCGGGGGGCGTCATAATGAAAAACTGTTTTTT
CDR3aa: CASSFGGRHNEKLFF

abundance: NA
v_gene: TRBV2
d_gene: NA
j_gene: TRBJ1-6
CDR3nt: TGTGCCAGCAGGGGAGGGGTCTCCTATAATTCACCCCTCCACTTT
CDR3aa: CASRGGVSYNSPLHF